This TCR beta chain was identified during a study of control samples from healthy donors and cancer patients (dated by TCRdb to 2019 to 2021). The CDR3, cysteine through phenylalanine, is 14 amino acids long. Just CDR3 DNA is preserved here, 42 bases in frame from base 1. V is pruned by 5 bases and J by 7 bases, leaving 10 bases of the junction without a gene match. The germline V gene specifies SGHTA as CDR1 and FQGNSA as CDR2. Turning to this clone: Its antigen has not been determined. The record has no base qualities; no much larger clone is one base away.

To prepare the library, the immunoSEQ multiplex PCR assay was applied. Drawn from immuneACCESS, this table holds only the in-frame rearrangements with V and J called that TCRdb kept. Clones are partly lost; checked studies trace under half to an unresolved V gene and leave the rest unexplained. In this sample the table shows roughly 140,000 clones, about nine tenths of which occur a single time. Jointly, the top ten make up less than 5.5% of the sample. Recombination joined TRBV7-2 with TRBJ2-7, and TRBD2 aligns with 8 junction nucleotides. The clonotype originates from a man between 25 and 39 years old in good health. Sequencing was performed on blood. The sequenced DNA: TGTGCCAGCAGCCACGGGGGGGGCCTGGTTGAGCAGTACTTC. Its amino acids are CASSHGGGLVEQYF. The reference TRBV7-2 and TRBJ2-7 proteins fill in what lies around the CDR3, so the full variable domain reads GAGVSQSPSNKVTEKGKDVELRCDPISGHTALYWYRQSLGQGLEFLIYFQGNSAPDKSGLPSDRFSAERTGGSVSTLTIQRTQQEDSAVYLCASSHGGGLVEQYFGPGTRLTVT.